This entry features one TCR beta chain sequence. The record originates from a study of T cells in localized non-small cell lung cancer. With 2 bases clipped from V and 7 bases from J, the junction kept 8 bases outside the gene matches. Germline CDR1 and CDR2: KGHSH and LQKENI. The CDR3 sequence is 14 residues long. Assay used: immunoSEQ multiplex PCR; TCRdb lists only in-frame clones, some missing. Of just under 35,000 clones detected, roughly 90% appear once; the ten largest clones hold 12%. Material: peripheral blood mononuclear cells, obtained before any cancer treatment. The V call is TRBV18, the J call TRBJ2-7; 7 bases line up with TRBD2. The receptor's source is an older female donor with stage II lung adenocarcinoma. As DNA, the CDR3 is TGTGCCAGCTCACCAATGGGACTACCGGAGGAGCAGTACTTC. Translation: CASSPMGLPEEQYF.